This note documents a single T cell receptor (beta chain) sequence. This entry belongs to a study of T cell changes during pregnancy in multiple sclerosis. The CDR3 extends over 16 amino acids. V was cut by 5 bases and J by 6 bases, with 24 bases left in between. CDR1 is SGDLS, CDR2 YYNGEE, per germline. Some clones are missing from TCRdb's copy, which holds only in-frame ones; the method was immunoSEQ multiplex PCR. The profile covers 45,000 to 60,000 clones, with approximately 92% appearing a single time and approximately 0.62% taken by the ten largest. The receptor was isolated from a female donor with multiple sclerosis, enrolled in a pregnancy study. The rearrangement joins TRBV9 to TRBJ2-7; weak D call: TRBD2 (6 bases). The sample was CD4+ T cells from peripheral blood mononuclear cells, taken in the third trimester of pregnancy. The CDR3 loop is CASSVGGTGLWSEQYF. DNA for the CDR3: TGTGCCAGCAGTGTGGGTGGGACGGGACTTTGGAGCGAGCAGTACTTC.